The 18 T cell receptor beta chains given below trace back to one sample, sequenced in a study of blood T cell repertoires in COVID-19. Measured with immunoSEQ multiplex PCR; TCRdb has only the in-frame clones, and not every one. The sample has roughly 220,000 clones, 86% seen once. The specimen sequenced was peripheral blood. All receptors come from a man aged 25-40 years who had recovered from COVID-19.

The V call is TRBV7-2, the J call TRBJ1-6, with 9 bases aligning to TRBD1. With V trimmed by 5 bases and J by 9 bases, 5 bases remained unmatched. Germline V gene lookup returns CDR1 SGHTA and CDR2 FQGNSA. The CDR3 is 14 amino acids. The CDR3 region has the DNA TGTGCCAGCAGCACCGGGACAGGGAGTTCACCCCTCCACTTT. It encodes CASSTGTGSSPLHF.

This rearrangement joins TRBV2 to TRBJ1-2; D is unresolved. V dropped 1 base and J dropped 6 bases, with 15 bases sitting between them. This CDR3 is 15 amino acids long. The V gene's germline CDR1 is SNHLY and CDR2 FYNNEI. The CDR3 DNA follows: TGTGCCAGCAGTGAAGTTAGCCACGGCCCCCATGGCTACACCTTC. It specifies CASSEVSHGPHGYTF. The full variable domain, with the rest looked up from reference TRBV2 and TRBJ1-2, is EPEVTQTPSHQVTQMGQEVILRCVPISNHLYFYWYRQILGQKVEFLVSFYNNEISEKSEIFDDQFSVERPDGSNFTLKIRSTKLEDSAMYFCASSEVSHGPHGYTFGSGTRLTVV.

The V call is TRBV11-2, the J call TRBJ1-1, with 12 bases that match TRBD1. Germline V lookup: CDR1 SGHAT, CDR2 FQNNGV. Trimming cost V 5 bases and J 1 base; bases outside gene matches: 11. The CDR3 is made up of 18 amino acids. As DNA, the CDR3 is TGTGCCAGCAGCCTCGTGTTGGGACAGGGGGCAAAGAACACTGAAGCTTTCTTT. It yields the protein CASSLVLGQGAKNTEAFF.

The V call is TRBV5-4, the J call TRBJ2-7; 11 nucleotides agree with TRBD2. The CDR3 runs 17 residues. CDR1 and CDR2 (germline): SGHNT, YYREEE (reference sequence). V dropped 3 bases and J dropped 7; count of bases not matched to a gene: 15. In DNA form, the CDR3 reads TGTGCCAGCAGCTCGGGACTAGCGGAGATATCGTACCTGGAGCAGTACTTC. Amino acids: CASSSGLAEISYLEQYF. The full variable domain, with the rest looked up from reference TRBV5-4 and TRBJ2-7, is ETGVTQSPTHLIKTRGQQVTLRCSSQSGHNTVSWYQQALGQGPQFIFQYYREEENGRGNFPPRFSGLQFPNYSSELNVNALELDDSALYLCASSSGLAEISYLEQYFGPGTRLTVT.

The chain has TRBV11-2 and TRBJ1-6; D unclear. Trimming stripped 7 bases from V and 0 bases from J, with 10 bases between. CDR1 is SGHAT, CDR2 FQNNGV, per germline. The CDR3 spans 15 residues. In DNA form, the CDR3 reads TGTGCCAGCACAGACTACAGCTCCTATAATTCACCCCTCCACTTT. Protein sequence: CASTDYSSYNSPLHF.

This clone has a single count. In DNA form, the CDR3 reads TGTGCCAGCAGAGGAGCTGAAGCTTTCTTT. Its translation is CASRGAEAFF. This chain connects TRBV6-5 to TRBJ1-1, with D hard to call. The CDR3 totals 10 residues. Germline CDR1 reads MNHEY; CDR2 reads SVGAGI. The V end lost 6 bases, the J end lost 6 bases, and 5 bases lay between the germline ends.

The V gene is TRBV6-9, the J gene TRBJ1-6; TRBD1 matches at 7 bases. The CDR3 consists of 18 residues. Germline loops: CDR1 MNHGY, CDR2 SVAAGI. V was clipped by 8 bases and J by 4 bases; unmatched bases: 17. The chain's CDR3 is CASPSPTGAYHYNSPLHF. The CDR3 DNA reads as TGTGCCAGCCCATCCCCCACAGGGGCCTACCATTATAATTCACCCCTCCACTTT.

The genes are TRBV3-1 (or the pseudogene TRBV3-2) and TRBJ2-1, with D uncertain. The V and J ends lost 4 bases and 4 bases respectively, with 8 bases between them. The CDR3 totals 13 residues. Germline V gives CDR1 LGHDT, CDR2 YNNKEL (reference sequence). CDR3 sequence reads: CASSLRTYNEQFF. The CDR3 coding sequence is TGTGCCAGCAGCCTACGAACTTACAATGAGCAGTTCTTC.

The genes are TRBV19 and TRBJ1-1, with D uncertain. The germline CDR1 and CDR2 sequences are LNHDA and SQIVND (reference sequence). This CDR3 comprises 15 residues. V was clipped by 7 bases and J by 4 bases, with 19 bases between them. DNA for the CDR3: TGTGCCAGTAAAGATAACTACGATAGCTTCACTGAAGCTTTCTTT. This encodes CASKDNYDSFTEAFF.

The gene calls are TRBV4-1 and TRBJ1-5; TRBD1 matches at 10 bases. Germline V lookup: CDR1 MGHRA, CDR2 YSYEKL. CDR3 length: 16 residues. With 2 bases clipped from V and 5 bases from J, the junction kept 6 bases outside the gene matches. In DNA form, the CDR3 reads TGCGCCAGCAGCCAATTATCCGGGACAGGGGATCAGCCCCAGCATTTT. Translating gives CASSQLSGTGDQPQHF.

V and J are TRBV24-1 and TRBJ2-1; possibly TRBD2 for D (5 bases). Per germline, CDR1 KGHDR and CDR2 SFDVKD. V was clipped by 4 bases and J by 3 bases, with 9 bases between them. The CDR3 has 14 residues. CDR3 residues: CATSDPGLYNEQFF. In DNA form, the CDR3 reads TGTGCCACCAGTGACCCCGGACTCTACAATGAGCAGTTCTTC.

This clone was seen once. V gene TRBV4-3 combines with J gene TRBJ1-3; 7 bases are shared with TRBD1. Germline CDR1 and CDR2: LGHNA and YSLEER. This CDR3 spans 16 amino acids. V shed 1 base, J shed 8 bases, and the junction held 11 bases outside the gene matches. The CDR3 protein is CASSQGGKGARDTIYF. The CDR3 coding sequence is TGCGCCAGCAGCCAAGGAGGGAAGGGGGCGAGGGACACCATATATTTT.

The chain recombines TRBV19 with TRBJ2-1, with D possibly matching TRBD2 (6 bases). Between the trimmed V and J ends, which lost 8 bases and 5 bases, there was a span of 13 bases. Germline CDR1 LNHDA, CDR2 SQIVND (reference sequence). The CDR3 sequence is 13 residues long. Written as DNA, the CDR3 is TGTGCCAGTCGGGGACTTCTCGACAATGAGCAGTTCTTC. Its protein product is CASRGLLDNEQFF.

The chain combines TRBV6-5 with TRBJ2-3, with 10 bases aligning to TRBD2. CDR3 length equals 15 residues. Germline CDR1 MNHEY, CDR2 SVGAGI. V trimming: 8 bases; J trimming: 1 base; junction bases outside the gene matches: 6. CDR3 bases: TGTGCCAGCTCCGGACTAGCGGTCGGCACAGATACGCAGTATTTT. Its protein product is CASSGLAVGTDTQYF.

V gene TRBV5-1 combines with J gene TRBJ1-4; no definite D call. CDR1 is SGHRS, CDR2 YFSETQ, per germline. The CDR3 loop spans 15 amino acids. The V end lost 1 base, the J end lost 8 bases, and 15 bases lay between the germline ends. CDR3 in amino acids: CASSLSPVGEEKLFF. Here the CDR3 DNA reads TGCGCCAGCAGCTTGAGTCCCGTCGGAGAAGAAAAACTGTTTTTT. Full variable domain (rest looked up from reference TRBV5-1 and TRBJ1-4): KAGVTQTPRYLIKTRGQQVTLSCSPISGHRSVSWYQQTPGQGLQFLFEYFSETQRNKGNFPGRFSGRQFSNSRSEMNVSTLELGDSALYLCASSLSPVGEEKLFFGSGTQLSVL.

The chain recombines TRBV3-1 (or the pseudogene TRBV3-2) with TRBJ2-7, with TRBD2 identical over 10 bases. Germline assignment: CDR1 LGHDT and CDR2 YNNKEL (reference sequence). Trimming at V came to 0 bases and at J to 0 bases, leaving 23 bases not matched to a gene. The length of the CDR3 is 23 residues. The CDR3 here is CASSQDCLREWLAGVRSSYEQYF. The CDR3 bases are TGTGCCAGCAGCCAAGATTGTTTAAGGGAGTGGCTAGCGGGGGTGAGGAGCTCCTACGAGCAGTACTTC.

V gene TRBV25-1 combines with J gene TRBJ2-5, with 7 bases aligning to TRBD2. V gave up 5 bases and J gave up 1 base; unmatched junction bases: 10. The germline V gene encodes CDR1 MGHDK and CDR2 SYGVNS. The CDR3 has 16 amino acids. The CDR3 DNA sequence: TGTGCCAGCAGTCGATGGGCTAGCGGACTCCAAGAGACCCAGTACTTC. This gives the protein CASSRWASGLQETQYF.

This clone was recorded once. The chain has TRBV7-9 and TRBJ2-5, with 7 nucleotides matching TRBD1. Per the germline V gene, CDR1 is SEHNR and CDR2 is FQNEAQ (reference sequence). The CDR3 sequence is 15 residues long. The V gene end was trimmed by 4 bases and the J gene end by 1 base; junction bases not matched to a gene: 6. CDR3 sequence (DNA): TGTGCCAGCAGCTCAAGGACAGGAACCCAAGAGACCCAGTACTTC. Its protein is CASSSRTGTQETQYF.